This entry lists 10 T cell receptor beta chains sequenced from one sample in a study of spatial heterogeneity in lung cancer. A single record per CDR3 protein comes from TCRdb applying MiXCR to the 5' RACE reads. The top ten hold 29% of the sample, which has 35,000 or so distinct CDR3 sequences, roughly 5% seen once. Stated time point: sample taken at primary tumor resection. Whole RNA obtained from tumor, nontumor lung or frozen PBMC underwent sequencing without sorting. Sequenced material: PBMCs, taken at surgery. These receptors all stem from a female donor with early-stage non-small cell lung cancer.

There are many counts of this clonotype. V gene TRBV29-1 combines with J gene TRBJ1-2; D is uncertain. The CDR3 loop spans 12 amino acids. Trimming removed 4 bases from V and 3 bases from J, with 9 bases in between. Germline CDR1 is SQVTM and CDR2 is ANQGSEA. CDR3 in amino acids: CSVAHGDYGYTF. The DNA of the CDR3 is TGCAGCGTTGCCCATGGAGACTATGGCTACACCTTC.

This clonotype was detected ten times or more. This sequence joins TRBV20-1 and TRBJ2-1; TRBD1 agrees at 8 bases. With 6 bases clipped from V and 5 bases from J, the junction kept 3 bases outside the gene matches. The CDR3 has 12 amino acids. CDR1 DFQATT and CDR2 SNEGSKA come from the germline V gene (reference sequence). CDR3 protein: CSARTGNNEQFF. The CDR3 coding sequence is TGCAGTGCCAGGACAGGGAACAATGAGCAGTTCTTC.

This clonotype has ten or more counts. The V and J genes are TRBV6-5 and TRBJ1-6; TRBD1 aligns across 9 bases. CDR3 length: 15 residues. V shed 0 bases and J 9 bases; nucleotides not matched to a gene: 3. Germline lookup yields CDR1 MNHEY and CDR2 SVGAGI. The CDR3, as DNA: TGTGCCAGCAGTTACTCCGGGACAGGGAGTTCACCCCTCCACTTT. Protein sequence: CASSYSGTGSSPLHF.

This clonotype was detected many times. The chain couples TRBV4-3 to TRBJ2-7; 9 bases are a match to TRBD2. The CDR3 consists of 15 residues. V shed 4 bases and J 6 bases; nucleotides not matched to a gene: 10. Looked up from germline, CDR1 is LGHNA and CDR2 is YSLEER. Written as DNA, the CDR3 is TGCGCCAGCAGCCTTATAGCGGGAGCCCCGGCCGAGCAGTACTTC. Protein product: CASSLIAGAPAEQYF.

The chain is built from TRBV19 and TRBJ2-7; unclear D gene. The V end lost 6 bases, the J end lost 6 bases, and 12 bases lay between the germline ends. Germline V gene data show CDR1 as LNHDA and CDR2 as SQIVND (reference sequence). This CDR3 is 12 amino acids long. The CDR3 sequence is CASSHGSGEQYF. CDR3 DNA: TGTGCCAGTAGCCATGGGTCGGGCGAGCAGTACTTC.

Ten or more counts support this clonotype. The DNA for the CDR3 is TGCAGTGCTAGAAGGGGGGGATTTTACAATGAGCAGTTCTTC. Its translation is CSARRGGFYNEQFF. This chain connects TRBV20-1 to TRBJ2-1, with D possibly being TRBD2 (7 bases). Trimming cost V 2 bases and J 4 bases, with 12 bases left between them. Germline CDR1 reads DFQATT; CDR2 reads SNEGSKA (reference sequence). The CDR3 covers 14 residues.

CDR3 sequence: CASSQGSGVLGANVLTF. In nucleotides, the CDR3 is TGTGCCAGCAGCCAGGGATCAGGGGTCTTGGGGGCCAACGTCCTGACTTTC. The genes are TRBV3-1 and TRBJ2-6, with D tentatively TRBD1 (6 bases). The CDR3 has 17 amino acids. Trimming shortened V by 3 bases and J by 4 bases, and 16 bases separated the two germline ends. Germline V lookup: CDR1 LGHDT, CDR2 YNNKEL (reference sequence).

J is TRBJ2-1 and V is TRBV27, with 8 bases identical to TRBD2. The CDR3 totals 15 residues. Germline values: CDR1 MNHEY, CDR2 SMNVEV (reference sequence). The V gene end was trimmed by 6 bases and the J gene end by 7 bases; junction bases not matched to a gene: 11. CDR3 region: CASSPDWRGDNEQFF. CDR3 nucleotide sequence: TGTGCCAGCAGCCCTGACTGGCGGGGGGATAATGAGCAGTTCTTC.

Many counts were recorded for this clonotype. V usage is TRBV10-1 and J usage is TRBJ1-1; D might be TRBD1 (5 bases). Trimming cost V 1 base and J 2 bases, with 8 bases left between them. The CDR3 is 14 amino acids. Germline values: CDR1 WNHNN, CDR2 SYGVQD (reference sequence). The CDR3 reads CASSEWGLNTEAFF. The CDR3, as DNA: TGCGCCAGCAGTGAGTGGGGACTTAACACTGAAGCTTTCTTT.

This clonotype showed up many times. The CDR3 DNA sequence: TGTGCCATCAGCACGCGCGGGTCCGGGGGAAAACTGTTTTTT. Translated: CAISTRGSGGKLFF. This sequence joins TRBV10-3 and TRBJ1-4; the D gene is possibly TRBD1 (5 bases). Trimming removed 6 bases at V and 10 bases at J, with 18 bases between. The CDR3 has 14 residues. CDR1 is ENHRY and CDR2 is SYGVKD in the germline V gene.